One and the same sample provided the 25 T cell receptor beta chains below, sequenced in a study of beta chain features in type 1 diabetes. Study findings and constraints: TCRB CDR3s were moderately but significantly shorter in Type 1 diabetes patients in all four CD4+ subsets.

Their antigens are not known. What was sequenced were expressed TCRB transcripts, since all of the isolated RNA had been reverse transcribed. Generated by immunoSEQ multiplex PCR, the TCRdb table keeps only in-frame clones and is missing some. The sample lists 300,000 to 350,000 clones; 13% were seen once. Specimen: naive CD4+ T cells from blood. The receptors stem from a young woman with type 1 diabetes.

The chain has TRBV9 and TRBJ2-1; TRBD2 might be the D (6 bases). CDR1 SGDLS and CDR2 YYNGEE come from the germline V gene. V dropped 4 bases and J dropped 2 bases, with 16 bases sitting between them. This CDR3 is 16 amino acids long. The CDR3 protein is CASSSRDSTPYNEQFF. CDR3 sequence (DNA): TGTGCCAGCAGCAGCCGGGACTCCACACCCTACAATGAGCAGTTCTTC.

This clone has only a few counts. The rearrangement links TRBV7-9 to TRBJ1-5; weak D call: TRBD1 (6 bases). This CDR3 has 16 residues. Looked up from germline, CDR1 is SEHNR and CDR2 is FQNEAQ (reference sequence). Trimming removed 5 bases at V and 0 bases at J, with 14 bases between. CDR3 loop: CASSPGTQHSNQPQHF. The CDR3 nucleotides are TGTGCCAGCAGCCCCGGGACACAGCATAGCAATCAGCCCCAGCATTTT.

The CDR3 loop is CASSTLQREEQFF. The CDR3 DNA reads as TGTGCCAGCTCGACCCTTCAGAGGGAGGAGCAGTTCTTC. The chain links TRBV18 to TRBJ2-1, with D tentatively TRBD2 (5 bases). CDR1 and CDR2 from the germline V gene are KGHSH and LQKENI. Trimming left V 6 bases short and J 10 bases short, with 16 bases between. The CDR3 extends over 13 amino acids.

This sequence joins TRBV7-9 and TRBJ2-3; no clear D. The V end was cut by 3 bases, the J end by 1 base, with 11 bases between. Germline V gene data show CDR1 as SEHNR and CDR2 as FQNEAQ (reference sequence). CDR3 length equals 15 residues. CDR3 DNA sequence: TGTGCCAGCAGCTTGTCTGTCCCGGGCACAGATACGCAGTATTTT. This encodes CASSLSVPGTDTQYF.

This clone was seen more than once but under ten times. The chain is built from TRBV5-1 and TRBJ2-7; TRBD2 matches 15 bases. The length of the CDR3 is 15 residues. Germline loops: CDR1 SGHRS, CDR2 YFSETQ. J gave up 6 bases and V 4 bases, and 5 bases lay outside the gene matches. The CDR3 DNA is TGCGCCAGCAGCCCCCGGACTAGCGGGAGGGGCGAGCAGTACTTC. Its protein product is CASSPRTSGRGEQYF.

This clone was seen only a few times. This sequence joins TRBV30 and TRBJ1-2; D not certain. CDR1 is GTSNPN, CDR2 SVGIG, per germline (reference sequence). V lost 7 bases and J lost 2, with 14 bases in between. The CDR3 contains 13 residues. In DNA form, the CDR3 reads TGTGCCTCATACGACGGGAGCAACTATGGCTACACCTTC. This translates into CASYDGSNYGYTF.

This clone was recorded a few times. The chain combines TRBV11-2 with TRBJ1-2; D is ambiguous. Germline V gene lookup returns CDR1 SGHAT and CDR2 FQNNGV. The V end lost 6 bases, the J end lost 13 bases, and 18 bases lay between the germline ends. This CDR3 is 12 amino acids long. The CDR3 DNA reads as TGTGCCAGCAGGCCTTCCCGGGTAATCATCACCTTC. This sequence encodes CASRPSRVIITF.

V gene TRBV5-4 combines with J gene TRBJ2-2; 14 bases fit TRBD2. The germline V gene encodes CDR1 SGHNT and CDR2 YYREEE (reference sequence). The CDR3 totals 16 residues. With V trimmed by 4 bases and J by 4 bases, 3 bases remained unmatched. The CDR3 DNA follows: TGTGCCAGCAGCCCGGGGACTAGCGGGAGCACCGGGGAGCTGTTTTTT. Its translation: CASSPGTSGSTGELFF.

The genes are TRBV7-3 and TRBJ2-1; 13 positions match TRBD2. The germline gives CDR1 SGHTA, CDR2 FQGTGA. The V gene end was trimmed by 6 bases and the J gene end by 2 bases; junction bases not matched to a gene: 7. The CDR3 is 17 amino acids. The CDR3 sequence is CASRPTSGRAAYNEQFF. Here the CDR3 DNA reads TGTGCCAGCAGACCAACTAGCGGGAGGGCCGCCTACAATGAGCAGTTCTTC.

This clone was picked up a small number of times. This chain connects TRBV11-2 to TRBJ2-7; weak D call: TRBD1 (6 bases). V gave up 5 bases and J gave up 2 bases, with 16 bases separating them. This CDR3 contains 15 residues. The germline V gene has CDR1 SGHAT and CDR2 FQNNGV. The CDR3, as DNA: TGTGCCAGCAGCCTTGACCTAAACAGGGCCTACGAGCAGTACGTC. Translating gives CASSLDLNRAYEQYV.

This clone came up a few times. V usage is TRBV28 and J usage is TRBJ2-1, with 7 nucleotides matching TRBD2. J gave up 7 bases and V 8 bases, and 5 bases lay outside the gene matches. The CDR3 loop spans 12 amino acids. CDR1 is MDHEN and CDR2 is SYDVKM in the germline V gene. The CDR3 loop reads CASLGRVNEQFF. Written as DNA, the CDR3 is TGTGCCAGCCTAGGGAGGGTGAATGAGCAGTTCTTC.

This clone appeared a single time. The CDR3 protein is CASSEPGFIEQYV. The CDR3 region has the DNA TGTGCCAGCAGTGAACCGGGGTTCATCGAGCAGTACGTC. V and J are TRBV6-1 and TRBJ2-7; possibly TRBD2 for D (5 bases). The CDR3 has 13 amino acids. The ends were cut back, 2 bases at V and 6 bases at J, with 11 bases in the middle. The V gene's germline CDR1 is MNHNS and CDR2 SASEGT.

The chain carries TRBV7-9 and TRBJ1-2; D gene unclear. The CDR3 length is 13 residues. Trimming removed 3 bases at V and 4 bases at J, with 9 bases between. Germline V gives CDR1 SEHNR, CDR2 FQNEAQ (reference sequence). In DNA form, the CDR3 reads TGTGCCAGCAGCTTTGTCTCGTCCTATGGCTACACCTTC. The encoded protein is CASSFVSSYGYTF.

The chain joins TRBV28 to TRBJ2-1; TRBD2 matches 7 bases. The CDR3 spans 13 residues. Germline values: CDR1 MDHEN, CDR2 SYDVKM. The V and J ends lost 6 bases and 6 bases, in that order; junction bases with no gene match: 5. The CDR3 nucleotides are TGTGCCAGCAGCCTCGGCGGGAGCAATGAGCAGTTCTTC. This gives the protein CASSLGGSNEQFF. Supplemented by reference TRBV28 and TRBJ2-1, the full variable domain reads DVKVTQSSRYLVKRTGEKVFLECVQDMDHENMFWYRQDPGLGLRLIYFSYDVKMKEKGDIPEGYSVSREKKERFSLILESASTNQTSMYLCASSLGGSNEQFFGPGTRLTVL.

This clone came up a few times. The chain couples TRBV27 to TRBJ2-1; D remains ambiguous. CDR1 MNHEY and CDR2 SMNVEV come from the germline V gene (reference sequence). The CDR3 runs to 17 residues. V lost 6 bases and J 5 bases, leaving 23 bases between the germline ends. CDR3 in amino acids: CASSRNLPPSRDNEQFF. As DNA, the CDR3 is TGTGCCAGCAGCCGTAACCTACCGCCATCACGGGACAATGAGCAGTTCTTC.

This clone was seen a handful of times. The chain combines TRBV5-1 with TRBJ2-1; D possibly corresponds to TRBD2 (6 bases). The CDR3 totals 15 residues. The V and J ends lost 0 bases and 3 bases respectively, with 10 bases between them. CDR1 SGHRS and CDR2 YFSETQ come from the germline V gene. DNA for the CDR3: TGCGCCAGCAGCTTGGGGGGCGGGGACTACAATGAGCAGTTCTTC. Protein sequence: CASSLGGGDYNEQFF.

This clone appeared a few times. The chain carries TRBV30 and TRBJ2-1; 13 bases agree with TRBD2. This CDR3 region has 16 residues. Germline V lookup: CDR1 GTSNPN, CDR2 SVGIG (reference sequence). The junction had 11 bases not matched to a gene; V was cut back by 3 bases and J by 9 bases. The CDR3 protein is CAWSGLRTSGSGEQFF. CDR3 sequence (DNA): TGTGCCTGGAGCGGCCTGAGGACTAGCGGGAGTGGTGAGCAGTTCTTC.

The J gene is TRBJ2-7, the V gene TRBV28; 7 nucleotides match TRBD2. The trim removed 5 bases at V and 3 bases at J, leaving 10 bases unmatched. The germline gives CDR1 MDHEN, CDR2 SYDVKM. This CDR3 is 15 amino acids long. The CDR3 region has the DNA TGTGCCAGCAGTCTCCCTCAAGCGGGAAGCTACGAGCAGTACTTC. This sequence encodes CASSLPQAGSYEQYF.

Details on this clone: The junction departs from the called germline gene at one end, perhaps through a read error. The CDR3 region is CASSLAAREQAF. Written as DNA, the CDR3 is TGTGCCAGCAGCTTAGCGGCGAGAGAACAGGCATTT. J is TRBJ1-1 and V is TRBV7-9, with D possibly TRBD1 on 5 matching bases. CDR3 size: 12 residues. Germline V gene data show CDR1 as SEHNR and CDR2 as FQNEAQ (reference sequence).

The chain links TRBV18 to TRBJ1-1; D is possibly TRBD1 (6 bases). CDR1 is KGHSH and CDR2 is LQKENI in the germline V gene. This CDR3 has 13 residues. Trimming removed 6 bases from V and 4 bases from J, with 12 bases in between. CDR3 bases: TGTGCCAGCTCCCCGACAGGATCCACTGAAGCTTTCTTT. It yields the protein CASSPTGSTEAFF.

The chain is built from TRBV5-4 and TRBJ2-2, with a weak D call TRBD2 (6 bases). In germline, CDR1 is SGHNT, CDR2 YYREEE (reference sequence). Trimming removed 1 base at V and 3 bases at J, with 10 bases between. The CDR3 totals 15 residues. CDR3 sequence (DNA): TGTGCCAGCAGCTTGATTAGCGGAGACACCGGGGAGCTGTTTTTT. Its protein product is CASSLISGDTGELFF.

There are a few counts of this clone. The CDR3 sequence is CASSAGTGQETQYF. CDR3 bases: TGTGCCAGCAGCGCCGGGACAGGCCAAGAGACCCAGTACTTC. The chain combines TRBV7-9 with TRBJ2-5; TRBD1 matches at 8 bases. Germline CDR1 reads SEHNR; CDR2 reads FQNEAQ (reference sequence). J was trimmed by 1 base and V by 5 bases; bases with no gene match: 3. There are 14 residues in the CDR3.

This chain connects TRBV11-2 to TRBJ1-2, with D possibly matching TRBD1 (6 bases). The length of the CDR3 is 14 residues. In germline, CDR1 is SGHAT, CDR2 FQNNGV. V was shortened by 2 bases and J by 5 bases, with 12 bases between the two germline ends. The CDR3 bases are TGTGCCAGCAGCTTAAGACAGGCTACGTATGGCTACACCTTC. This translates into CASSLRQATYGYTF.

In this sample, this clone turned up a few times. This chain joins TRBV2 and TRBJ2-2, with TRBD2 matching 12 bases. The CDR3 covers 15 residues. Germline CDR1 is SNHLY and CDR2 is FYNNEI. V shed 6 bases and J 3 bases; nucleotides not matched to a gene: 2. The CDR3 sequence is CASRGLAGHTGELFF. The DNA for the CDR3 is TGTGCCAGCAGAGGACTAGCGGGACACACCGGGGAGCTGTTTTTT.

The sample holds a few counts of this clone. This chain uses TRBV5-4 with TRBJ2-1; D is perhaps TRBD2 (6 bases). Deletions cut 0 bases from V and 14 bases from J, with 18 bases between. CDR3 length: 14 amino acids. The V gene's germline CDR1 is SGHNT and CDR2 YYREEE (reference sequence). The chain's CDR3 is CASSLEGPQRAKFF. The CDR3 coding sequence is TGTGCCAGCAGCTTGGAGGGTCCTCAGCGGGCCAAGTTCTTC.